Here is one T cell receptor beta chain with its context. Its specificity is not known. The entry originates in a study of T cell repertoires in cytomegalovirus infection. TCRdb re-called the reads with MiXCR, one entry per CDR3 protein. The table lists 560,000 or so distinct CDR3 sequences, approximately 16% of them singletons, with more than 20% in the top ten. Findings of the study overall: Summed public TCR beta family frequency identified CMV carriers bearing the relevant HLA.

CDR1 and CDR2 from the germline V gene are SGHRS and YFSETQ. This CDR3 region has 13 residues. Trimming took 3 bases from V and 7 from J; bases not matched to a gene: 5. This chain uses TRBV5-1 with TRBJ2-3; 7 nucleotides agree with TRBD1. The sequencing input was CD8+ T cells from PBMCs. The receptor comes from a human donor in good health (CMV status not recorded). Some clones in this sample may be carry-over from other donors' samples. The CDR3 DNA follows: TGCGCCAGCAGCTCGGGGACAGATAATACGCAGTATTTT. Its translation is CASSSGTDNTQYF.